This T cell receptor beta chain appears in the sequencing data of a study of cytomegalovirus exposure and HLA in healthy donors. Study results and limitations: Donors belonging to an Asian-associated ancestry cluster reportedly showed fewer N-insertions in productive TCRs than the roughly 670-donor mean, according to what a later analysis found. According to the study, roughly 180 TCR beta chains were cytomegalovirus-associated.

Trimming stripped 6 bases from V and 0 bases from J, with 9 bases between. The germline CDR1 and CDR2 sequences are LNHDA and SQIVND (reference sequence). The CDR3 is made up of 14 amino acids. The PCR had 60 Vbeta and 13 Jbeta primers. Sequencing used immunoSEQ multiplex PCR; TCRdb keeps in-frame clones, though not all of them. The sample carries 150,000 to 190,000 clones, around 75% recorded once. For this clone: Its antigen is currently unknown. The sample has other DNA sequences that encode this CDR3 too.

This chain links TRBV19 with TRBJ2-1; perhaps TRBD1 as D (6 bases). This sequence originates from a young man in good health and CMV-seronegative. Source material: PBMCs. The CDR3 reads CASRGGSSYNEQFF. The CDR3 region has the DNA TGTGCCAGTAGAGGGGGTAGCTCCTACAATGAGCAGTTCTTC. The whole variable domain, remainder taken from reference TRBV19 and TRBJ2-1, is DGGITQSPKYLFRKEGQNVTLSCEQNLNHDAMYWYRQDPGQGLRLIYYSQIVNDFQKGDIAEGYSVSREKKESFPLTVTSAQKNPTAFYLCASRGGSSYNEQFFGPGTRLTVL.